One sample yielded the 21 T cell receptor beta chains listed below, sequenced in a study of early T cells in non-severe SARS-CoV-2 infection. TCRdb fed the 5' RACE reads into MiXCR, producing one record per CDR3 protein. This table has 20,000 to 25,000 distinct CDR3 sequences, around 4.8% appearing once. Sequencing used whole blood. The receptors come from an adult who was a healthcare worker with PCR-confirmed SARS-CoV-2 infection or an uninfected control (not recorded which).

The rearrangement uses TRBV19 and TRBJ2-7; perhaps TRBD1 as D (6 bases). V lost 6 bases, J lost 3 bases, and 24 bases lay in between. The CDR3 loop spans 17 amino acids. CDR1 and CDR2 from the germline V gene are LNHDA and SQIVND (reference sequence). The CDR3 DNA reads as TGTGCCAGTAGCCGTTACCCCGCAGGGGCCCTTCTCTACGAGCAGTACTTC. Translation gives CASSRYPAGALLYEQYF.

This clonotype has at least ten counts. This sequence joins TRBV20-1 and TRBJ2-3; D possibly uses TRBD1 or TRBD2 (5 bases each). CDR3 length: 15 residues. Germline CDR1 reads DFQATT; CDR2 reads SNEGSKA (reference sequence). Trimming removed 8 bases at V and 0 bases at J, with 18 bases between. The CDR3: CSTRVEGSSTDTQYF. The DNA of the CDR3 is TGCAGTACAAGGGTTGAGGGGTCTAGCACAGATACGCAGTATTTT.

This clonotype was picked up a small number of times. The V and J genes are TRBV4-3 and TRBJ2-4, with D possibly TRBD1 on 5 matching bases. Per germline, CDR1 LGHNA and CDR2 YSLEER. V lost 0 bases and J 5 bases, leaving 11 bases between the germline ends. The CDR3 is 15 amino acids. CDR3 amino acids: CASSQDGARQNIQYF. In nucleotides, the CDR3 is TGCGCCAGCAGCCAAGATGGGGCCAGACAAAACATTCAGTACTTC.

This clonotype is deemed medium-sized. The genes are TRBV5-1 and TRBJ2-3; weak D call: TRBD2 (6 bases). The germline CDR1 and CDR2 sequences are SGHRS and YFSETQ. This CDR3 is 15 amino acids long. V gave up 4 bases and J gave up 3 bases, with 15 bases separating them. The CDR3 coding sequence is TGCGCCAGCAGCCTCGGGACTCCTGGGACAGATACGCAGTATTTT. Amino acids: CASSLGTPGTDTQYF.

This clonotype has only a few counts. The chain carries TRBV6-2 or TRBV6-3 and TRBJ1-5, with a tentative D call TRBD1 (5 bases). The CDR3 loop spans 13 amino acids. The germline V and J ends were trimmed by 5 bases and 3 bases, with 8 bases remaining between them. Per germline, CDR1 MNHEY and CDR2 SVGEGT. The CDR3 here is CASSQGYNQPQHF. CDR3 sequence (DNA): TGTGCCAGCAGTCAGGGCTACAATCAGCCCCAGCATTTT.

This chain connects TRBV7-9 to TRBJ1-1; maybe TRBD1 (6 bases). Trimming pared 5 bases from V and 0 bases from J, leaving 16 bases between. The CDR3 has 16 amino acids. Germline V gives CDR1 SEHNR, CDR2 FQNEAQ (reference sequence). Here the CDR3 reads CASSQGGRGMNTEAFF. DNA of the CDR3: TGTGCCAGCAGCCAAGGGGGGCGAGGGATGAACACTGAAGCTTTCTTT.

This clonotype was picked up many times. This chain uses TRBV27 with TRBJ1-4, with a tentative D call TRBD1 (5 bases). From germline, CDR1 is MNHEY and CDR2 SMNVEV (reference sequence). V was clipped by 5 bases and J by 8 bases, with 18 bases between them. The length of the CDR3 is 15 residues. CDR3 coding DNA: TGTGCCAGCAGTAGCTTGTTGAGGGGCGGCGAAAAACTGTTTTTT. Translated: CASSSLLRGGEKLFF. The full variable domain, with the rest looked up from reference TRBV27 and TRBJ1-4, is EAQVTQNPRYLITVTGKKLTVTCSQNMNHEYMSWYRQDPGLGLRQIYYSMNVEVTDKGDVPEGYKVSRKEKRNFPLILESPSPNQTSLYFCASSSLLRGGEKLFFGSGTQLSVL.

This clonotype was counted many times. DNA for the CDR3: TGCAGCGTTGCCCTCTTTGGTGAGCGGGCCACAGATACGCAGTATTTT. Translating it yields CSVALFGERATDTQYF. The V call is TRBV29-1, the J call TRBJ2-3; tentative D call: TRBD2 (6 bases). Germline lookup yields CDR1 SQVTM and CDR2 ANQGSEA. This CDR3 contains 16 residues. V was clipped by 4 bases and J by 2 bases, with 19 bases between them.

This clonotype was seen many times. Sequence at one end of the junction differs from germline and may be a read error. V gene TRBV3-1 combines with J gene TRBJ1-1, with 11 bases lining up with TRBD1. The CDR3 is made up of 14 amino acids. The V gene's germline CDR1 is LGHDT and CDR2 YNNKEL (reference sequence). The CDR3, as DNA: TGTGCCAGCACCCCGGGACAGGGGGACACTGAAGTTTTCTTT. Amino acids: CASTPGQGDTEVFF.

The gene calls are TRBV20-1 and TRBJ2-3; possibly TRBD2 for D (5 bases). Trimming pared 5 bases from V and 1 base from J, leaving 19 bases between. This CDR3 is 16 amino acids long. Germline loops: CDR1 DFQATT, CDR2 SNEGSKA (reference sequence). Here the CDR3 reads CSAQLLEPLGTDTQYF. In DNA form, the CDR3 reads TGCAGTGCTCAACTACTAGAACCTCTAGGCACAGATACGCAGTATTTT.

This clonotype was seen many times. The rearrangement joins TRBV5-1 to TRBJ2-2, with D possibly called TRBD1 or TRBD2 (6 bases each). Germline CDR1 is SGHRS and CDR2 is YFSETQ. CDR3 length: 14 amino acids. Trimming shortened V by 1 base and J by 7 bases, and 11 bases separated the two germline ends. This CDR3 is CASSLMGGHGELFF. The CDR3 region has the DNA TGCGCCAGCAGCTTGATGGGGGGCCACGGGGAGCTGTTTTTT.

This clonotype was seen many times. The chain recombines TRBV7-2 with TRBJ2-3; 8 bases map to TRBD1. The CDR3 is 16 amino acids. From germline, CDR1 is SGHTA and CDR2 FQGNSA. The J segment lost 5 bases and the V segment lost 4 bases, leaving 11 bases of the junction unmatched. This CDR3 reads CASSYRQGALLDTQYF. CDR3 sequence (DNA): TGTGCCAGCAGCTACCGCCAGGGGGCACTTTTAGATACGCAGTATTTT. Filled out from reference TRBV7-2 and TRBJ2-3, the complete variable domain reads GAGVSQSPSNKVTEKGKDVELRCDPISGHTALYWYRQSLGQGLEFLIYFQGNSAPDKSGLPSDRFSAERTGGSVSTLTIQRTQQEDSAVYLCASSYRQGALLDTQYFGPGTRLTVL.

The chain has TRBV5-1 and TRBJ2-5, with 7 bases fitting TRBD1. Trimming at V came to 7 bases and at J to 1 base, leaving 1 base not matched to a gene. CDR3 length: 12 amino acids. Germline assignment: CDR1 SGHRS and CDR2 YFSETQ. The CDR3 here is CASRDSQETQYF. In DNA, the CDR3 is TGCGCCAGCCGGGACAGCCAAGAGACCCAGTACTTC.

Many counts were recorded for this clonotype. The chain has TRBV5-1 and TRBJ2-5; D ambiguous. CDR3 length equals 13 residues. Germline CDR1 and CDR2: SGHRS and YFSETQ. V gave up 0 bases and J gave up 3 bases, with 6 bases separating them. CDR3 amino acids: CASSLGGEETQYF. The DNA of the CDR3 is TGCGCCAGCAGCTTGGGCGGAGAAGAGACCCAGTACTTC.

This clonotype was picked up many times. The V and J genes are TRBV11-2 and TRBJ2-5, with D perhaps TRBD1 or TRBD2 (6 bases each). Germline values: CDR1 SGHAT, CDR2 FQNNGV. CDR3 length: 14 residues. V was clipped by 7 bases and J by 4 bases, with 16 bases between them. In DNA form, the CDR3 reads TGTGCCAGCAATTTGGGGGGCGCCGGAGAGACCCAGTACTTC. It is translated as CASNLGGAGETQYF. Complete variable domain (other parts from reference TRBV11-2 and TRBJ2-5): EAGVAQSPRYKIIEKRQSVAFWCNPISGHATLYWYQQILGQGPKLLIQFQNNGVVDDSQLPKDRFSAERLKGVDSTLKIQPAKLEDSAVYLCASNLGGAGETQYFGPGTRLLVL.

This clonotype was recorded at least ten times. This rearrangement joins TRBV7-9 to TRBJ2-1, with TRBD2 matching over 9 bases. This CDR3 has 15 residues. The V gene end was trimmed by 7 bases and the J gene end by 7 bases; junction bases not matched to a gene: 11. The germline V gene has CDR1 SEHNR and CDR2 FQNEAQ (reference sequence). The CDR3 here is CASKTGTSLENEQFF. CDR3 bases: TGTGCCAGCAAGACCGGGACTAGCTTAGAGAATGAGCAGTTCTTC.

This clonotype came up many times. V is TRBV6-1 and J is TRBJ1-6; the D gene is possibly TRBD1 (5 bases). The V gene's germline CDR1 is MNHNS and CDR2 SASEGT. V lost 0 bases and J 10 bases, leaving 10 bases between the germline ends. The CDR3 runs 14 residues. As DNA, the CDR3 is TGTGCCAGCAGTGAAGCGACAGCTGGATCACCCCTCCACTTT. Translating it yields CASSEATAGSPLHF.

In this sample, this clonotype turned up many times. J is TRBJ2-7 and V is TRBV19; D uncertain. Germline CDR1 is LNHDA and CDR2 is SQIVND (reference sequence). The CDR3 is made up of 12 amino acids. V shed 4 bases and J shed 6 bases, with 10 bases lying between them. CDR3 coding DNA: TGTGCCAGTAGTACCCCAGGCTCCGAGCAGTACTTC. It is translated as CASSTPGSEQYF.

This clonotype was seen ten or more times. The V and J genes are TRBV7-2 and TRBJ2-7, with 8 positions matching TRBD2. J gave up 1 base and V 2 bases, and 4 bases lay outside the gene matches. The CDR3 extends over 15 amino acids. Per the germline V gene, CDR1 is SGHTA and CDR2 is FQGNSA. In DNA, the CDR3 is TGTGCCAGCAGCTTATTCGGGACTAGATCCTACGAGCAGTACTTC. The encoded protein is CASSLFGTRSYEQYF.

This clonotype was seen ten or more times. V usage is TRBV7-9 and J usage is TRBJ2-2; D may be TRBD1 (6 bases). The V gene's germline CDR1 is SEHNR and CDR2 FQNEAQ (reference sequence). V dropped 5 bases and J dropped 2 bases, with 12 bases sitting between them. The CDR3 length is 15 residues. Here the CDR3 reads CASSPWTANTGELFF. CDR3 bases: TGTGCCAGCAGCCCCTGGACAGCCAACACCGGGGAGCTGTTTTTT.

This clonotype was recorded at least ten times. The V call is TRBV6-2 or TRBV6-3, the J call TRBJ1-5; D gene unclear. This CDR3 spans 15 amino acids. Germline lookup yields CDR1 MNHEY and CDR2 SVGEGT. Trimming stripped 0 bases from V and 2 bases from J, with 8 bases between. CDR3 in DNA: TGTGCCAGCAGTTACTCGGGCGGGGGCAATCAGCCCCAGCATTTT. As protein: CASSYSGGGNQPQHF.